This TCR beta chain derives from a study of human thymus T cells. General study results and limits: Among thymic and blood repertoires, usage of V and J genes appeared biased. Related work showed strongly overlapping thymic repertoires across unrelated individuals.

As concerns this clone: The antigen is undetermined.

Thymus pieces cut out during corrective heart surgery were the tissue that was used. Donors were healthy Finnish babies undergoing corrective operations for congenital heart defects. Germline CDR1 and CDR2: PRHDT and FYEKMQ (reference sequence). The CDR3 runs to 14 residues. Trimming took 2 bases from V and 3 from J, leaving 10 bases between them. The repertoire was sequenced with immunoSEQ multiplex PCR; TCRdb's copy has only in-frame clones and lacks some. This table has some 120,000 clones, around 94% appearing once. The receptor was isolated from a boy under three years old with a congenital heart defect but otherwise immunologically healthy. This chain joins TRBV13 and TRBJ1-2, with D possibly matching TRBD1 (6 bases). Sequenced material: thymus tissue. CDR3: CASSLSGEDYGYTF. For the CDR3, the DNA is TGTGCCAGCAGCTTATCAGGGGAAGACTATGGCTACACCTTC.